In this sample, the clone carrying this T cell receptor (beta chain) turned up a few times. Its antigen is unknown. With 3 bases removed from V and 5 bases from J, the gap between germline ends came to 8 bases. CDR3 length: 13 amino acids. In germline, CDR1 is SGHAT, CDR2 FQNNGV. The data were obtained in a study of T-cell memory formation after mild COVID-19. General study points: The pre-infection memory compartment contained some responding clones, suggesting cross-reactive memory joined.

UMIs and sample barcodes were carried by the TCR alpha and TCR beta cDNA libraries that 5'RACE produced using constant-segment primers. Each CDR3 protein is one row after TCRdb ran MiXCR on the 5' RACE reads. The sample lists approximately 350,000 distinct CDR3 sequences, 14% occurring once. This receptor was taken from a young man who had mild COVID-19 (a few samples of this study predate the infection). Cell type and time point are not known. Sequenced input: PBMCs or a T cell subset sorted from them (not recorded which). The chain uses TRBV11-2 and TRBJ1-5; D unclear. Here the CDR3 DNA reads TGTGCCAGCAGCTTTAGGACCGATCAGCCCCAGCATTTT. Protein product: CASSFRTDQPQHF.